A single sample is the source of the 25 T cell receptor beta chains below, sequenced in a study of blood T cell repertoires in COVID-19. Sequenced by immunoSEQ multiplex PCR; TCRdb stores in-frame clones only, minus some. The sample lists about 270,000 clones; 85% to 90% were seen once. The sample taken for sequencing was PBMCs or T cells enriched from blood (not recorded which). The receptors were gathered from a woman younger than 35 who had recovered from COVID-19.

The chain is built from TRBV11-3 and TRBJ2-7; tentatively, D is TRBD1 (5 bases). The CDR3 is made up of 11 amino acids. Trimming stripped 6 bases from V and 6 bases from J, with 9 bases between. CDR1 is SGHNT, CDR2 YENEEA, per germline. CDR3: CASSQGGEQYF. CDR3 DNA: TGTGCCAGCAGTCAGGGCGGCGAGCAGTACTTC.

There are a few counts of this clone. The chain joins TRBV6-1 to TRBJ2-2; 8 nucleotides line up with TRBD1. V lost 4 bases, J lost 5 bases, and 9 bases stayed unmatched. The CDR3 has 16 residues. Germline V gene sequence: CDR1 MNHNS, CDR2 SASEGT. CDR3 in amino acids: CASSAAGGDHTGELFF. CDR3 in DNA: TGTGCCAGCAGTGCGGCAGGGGGCGATCATACCGGGGAGCTGTTTTTT.

DNA of the CDR3: TGTGCCAGCAGCAAAGACAGGTTCTATGGCTACACCTTC. Residues: CASSKDRFYGYTF. J is TRBJ1-2 and V is TRBV6-4; TRBD1 is a possible D gene (6 bases). Germline assignment: CDR1 MRHNA and CDR2 SNTAGT. V lost 6 bases and J 4 bases, leaving 12 bases between the germline ends. The CDR3 is 13 amino acids.

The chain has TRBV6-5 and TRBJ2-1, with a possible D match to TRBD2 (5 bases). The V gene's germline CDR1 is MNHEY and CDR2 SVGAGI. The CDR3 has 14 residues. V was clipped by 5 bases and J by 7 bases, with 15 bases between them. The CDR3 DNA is TGTGCCAGCAGTCCCCCAGTAAGAGGGAATGAGCAGTTCTTC. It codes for CASSPPVRGNEQFF.

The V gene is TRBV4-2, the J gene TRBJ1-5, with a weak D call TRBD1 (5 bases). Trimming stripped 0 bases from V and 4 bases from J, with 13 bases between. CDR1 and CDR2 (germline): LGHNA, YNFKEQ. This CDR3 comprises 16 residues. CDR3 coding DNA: TGTGCCAGCAGCCAAGATTTTGGGGCTGGGAATCAGCCCCAGCATTTT. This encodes CASSQDFGAGNQPQHF.

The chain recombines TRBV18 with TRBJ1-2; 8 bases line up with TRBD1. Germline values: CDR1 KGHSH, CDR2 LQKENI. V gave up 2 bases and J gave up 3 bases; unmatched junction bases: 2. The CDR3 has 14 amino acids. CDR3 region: CASSPDRGDYGYTF. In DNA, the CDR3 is TGTGCCAGCTCACCAGACAGGGGTGACTATGGCTACACCTTC. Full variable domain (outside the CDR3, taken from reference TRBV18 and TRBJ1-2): NAGVMQNPRHLVRRRGQEARLRCSPMKGHSHVYWYRQLPEEGLKFMVYLQKENIIDESGMPKERFSAEFPKEGPSILRIQQVVRGDSAAYFCASSPDRGDYGYTFGSGTRLTVV.

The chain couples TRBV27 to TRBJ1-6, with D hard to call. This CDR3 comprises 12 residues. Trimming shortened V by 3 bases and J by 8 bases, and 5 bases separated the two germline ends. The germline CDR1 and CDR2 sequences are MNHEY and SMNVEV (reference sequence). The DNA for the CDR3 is TGTGCCAGCAGTTTCTTTGATTCACCCCTCCACTTT. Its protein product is CASSFFDSPLHF.

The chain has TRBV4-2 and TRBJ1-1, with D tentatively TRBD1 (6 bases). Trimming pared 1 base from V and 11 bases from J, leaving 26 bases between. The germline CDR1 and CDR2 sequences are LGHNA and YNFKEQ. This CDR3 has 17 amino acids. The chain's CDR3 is CASSQAEGTLSQRGAFF. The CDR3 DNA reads TGTGCCAGCAGCCAAGCCGAAGGGACACTCTCCCAAAGGGGCGCTTTCTTT.

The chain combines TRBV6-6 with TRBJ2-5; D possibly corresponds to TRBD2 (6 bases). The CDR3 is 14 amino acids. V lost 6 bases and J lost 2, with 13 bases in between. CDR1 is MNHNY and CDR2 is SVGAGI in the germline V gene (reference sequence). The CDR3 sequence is CASRILALQETQYF. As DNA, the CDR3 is TGTGCCAGCAGGATTCTAGCGTTGCAAGAGACCCAGTACTTC.

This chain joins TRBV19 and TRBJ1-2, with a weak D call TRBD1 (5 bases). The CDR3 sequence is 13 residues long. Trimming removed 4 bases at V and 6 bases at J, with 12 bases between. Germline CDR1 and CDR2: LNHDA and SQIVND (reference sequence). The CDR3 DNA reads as TGTGCCAGTAGTAGTACAGCGGGGCATGGCTACACCTTC. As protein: CASSSTAGHGYTF.

The CDR3 coding sequence is TGTGCCATCACCACCGGGACTAGCGGGGGCTCTAGCACAGATACGCAGTATTTT. It translates to CAITTGTSGGSSTDTQYF. This chain uses TRBV10-3 with TRBJ2-3; TRBD2 matches at 14 bases. CDR1 is ENHRY, CDR2 SYGVKD, per germline. J gave up 0 bases and V 7 bases, and 9 bases lay outside the gene matches. This CDR3 spans 18 amino acids.

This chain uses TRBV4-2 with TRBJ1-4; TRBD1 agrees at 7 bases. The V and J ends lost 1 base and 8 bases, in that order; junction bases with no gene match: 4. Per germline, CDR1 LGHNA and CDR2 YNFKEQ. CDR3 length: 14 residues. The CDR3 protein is CASSQGQGHEKLFF. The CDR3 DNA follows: TGTGCCAGCAGCCAAGGACAGGGCCACGAAAAACTGTTTTTT.

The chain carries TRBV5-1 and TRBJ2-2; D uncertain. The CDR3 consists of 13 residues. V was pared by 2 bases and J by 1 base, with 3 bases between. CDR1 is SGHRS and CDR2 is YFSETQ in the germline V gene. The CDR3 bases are TGCGCCAGCAGCTTACAGAACACCGGGGAGCTGTTTTTT. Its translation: CASSLQNTGELFF.

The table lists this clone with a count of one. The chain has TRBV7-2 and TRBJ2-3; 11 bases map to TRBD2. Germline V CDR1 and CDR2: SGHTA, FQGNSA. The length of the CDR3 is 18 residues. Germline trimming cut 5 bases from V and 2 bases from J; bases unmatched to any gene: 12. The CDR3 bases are TGTGCCAGCAGCCCAATGCTCACTAGCGGGGGATTCACAGATACGCAGTATTTT. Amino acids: CASSPMLTSGGFTDTQYF.

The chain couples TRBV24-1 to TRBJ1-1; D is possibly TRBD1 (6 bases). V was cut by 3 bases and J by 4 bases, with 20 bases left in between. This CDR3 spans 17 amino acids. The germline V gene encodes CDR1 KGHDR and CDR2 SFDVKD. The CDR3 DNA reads TGTGCCACCAGTGATCGACCACAGGGAACTAAGTCCACTGAAGCTTTCTTT. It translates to CATSDRPQGTKSTEAFF.

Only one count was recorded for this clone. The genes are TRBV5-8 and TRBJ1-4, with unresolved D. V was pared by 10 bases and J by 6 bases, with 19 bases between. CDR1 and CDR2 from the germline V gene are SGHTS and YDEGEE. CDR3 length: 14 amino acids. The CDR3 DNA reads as TGTGCCTTCCGAGAGGCCGCGGAAGATGAAAAACTGTTTTTT. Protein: CAFREAAEDEKLFF.

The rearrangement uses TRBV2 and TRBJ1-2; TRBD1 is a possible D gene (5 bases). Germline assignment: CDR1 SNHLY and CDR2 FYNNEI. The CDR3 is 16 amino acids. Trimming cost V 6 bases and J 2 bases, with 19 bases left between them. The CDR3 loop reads CASSPSGSGYNYGYTF. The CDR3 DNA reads TGTGCCAGCAGCCCTTCAGGGTCAGGGTACAACTATGGCTACACCTTC.

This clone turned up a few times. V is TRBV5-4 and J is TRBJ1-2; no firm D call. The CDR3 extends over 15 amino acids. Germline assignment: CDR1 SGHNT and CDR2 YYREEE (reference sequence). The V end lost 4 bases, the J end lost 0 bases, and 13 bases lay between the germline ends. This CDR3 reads CASSPKSSANYGYTF. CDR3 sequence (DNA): TGTGCCAGCAGCCCAAAGTCCAGCGCTAACTATGGCTACACCTTC.

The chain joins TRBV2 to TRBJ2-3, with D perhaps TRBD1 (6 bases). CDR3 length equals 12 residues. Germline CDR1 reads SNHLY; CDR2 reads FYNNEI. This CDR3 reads CGFKGGTDTQYF. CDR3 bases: TGTGGGTTTAAGGGGGGCACAGATACGCAGTATTTT. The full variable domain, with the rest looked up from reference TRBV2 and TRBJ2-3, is EPEVTQTPSHQVTQMGQEVILRCVPISNHLYFYWYRQILGQKVEFLVSFYNNEISEKSEIFDDQFSVERPDGSNFTLKIRSTKLEDSAMYFCGFKGGTDTQYFGPGTRLTVL.

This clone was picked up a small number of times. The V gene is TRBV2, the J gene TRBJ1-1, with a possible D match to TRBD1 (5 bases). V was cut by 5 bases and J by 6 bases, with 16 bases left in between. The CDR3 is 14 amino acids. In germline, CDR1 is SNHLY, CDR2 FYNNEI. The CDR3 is CASSKDTHGAEAFF. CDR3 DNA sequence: TGTGCCAGCAGTAAGGACACGCACGGTGCTGAAGCTTTCTTT.

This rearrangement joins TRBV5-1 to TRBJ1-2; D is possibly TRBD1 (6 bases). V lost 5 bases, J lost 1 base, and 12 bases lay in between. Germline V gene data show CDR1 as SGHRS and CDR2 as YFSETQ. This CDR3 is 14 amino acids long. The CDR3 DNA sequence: TGCGCCAGCAGTACGACAGGAGTTAACTATGGCTACACCTTC. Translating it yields CASSTTGVNYGYTF.

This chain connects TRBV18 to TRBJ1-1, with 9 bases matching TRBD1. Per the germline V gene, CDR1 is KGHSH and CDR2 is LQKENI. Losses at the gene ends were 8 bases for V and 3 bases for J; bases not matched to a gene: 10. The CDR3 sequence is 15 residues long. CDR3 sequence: CASREENRGHTEAFF. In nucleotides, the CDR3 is TGTGCCAGCCGGGAGGAGAACAGGGGGCACACTGAAGCTTTCTTT.

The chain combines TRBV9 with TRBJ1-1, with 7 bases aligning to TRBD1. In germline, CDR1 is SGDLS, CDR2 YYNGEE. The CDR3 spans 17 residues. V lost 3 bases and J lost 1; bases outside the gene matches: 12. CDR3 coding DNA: TGTGCCAGCAGCGCGGGACCCGGGACAGCGAAGAACACTGAAGCTTTCTTT. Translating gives CASSAGPGTAKNTEAFF.

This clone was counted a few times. This CDR3 reads CASRQGSGNQPQHF. The CDR3 coding sequence is TGTGCCAGCAGACAGGGTTCGGGCAATCAGCCCCAGCATTTT. V and J are TRBV6-5 and TRBJ1-5; possibly TRBD1 for D (6 bases). Germline CDR1 is MNHEY and CDR2 is SVGAGI. V lost 6 bases, J lost 2 bases, and 11 bases lay in between. This CDR3 is 14 amino acids long.

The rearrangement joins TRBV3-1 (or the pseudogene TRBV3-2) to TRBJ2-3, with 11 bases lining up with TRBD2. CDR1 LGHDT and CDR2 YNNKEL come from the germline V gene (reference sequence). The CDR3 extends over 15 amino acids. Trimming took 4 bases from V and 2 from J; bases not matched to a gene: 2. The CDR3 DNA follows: TGTGCCAGCAGCCTACTAGCGGGGGCCACAGATACGCAGTATTTT. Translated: CASSLLAGATDTQYF.